These 22 T cell receptor beta chains were sequenced from one sample in a study of CD8 T cells in Susac syndrome. An amount of RNA that ranged from roughly 0.45 to 1 ug was reverse transcribed with random hexamers. TCRdb redid the calling of the immunoSEQ multiplex PCR reads with MiXCR, one entry per CDR3 protein. The sample has 180,000 or so distinct CDR3 sequences; around 96% are singletons. Sequences were obtained from CD4+ T cells from PBMCs. The receptor set was obtained from a human donor in good health.

The V and J genes are TRBV7-3 and TRBJ2-3, with 9 nucleotides matching TRBD2. Germline V CDR1 and CDR2: SGHTA, FQGTGA. The CDR3 consists of 13 residues. V gave up 3 bases and J gave up 8 bases; unmatched junction bases: 3. CDR3 residues: CASSFSGSSTQYF. The DNA for the CDR3 is TGTGCCAGCAGCTTTAGCGGGAGTTCTACGCAGTATTTT.

The J gene is TRBJ1-2, the V gene TRBV19, with D tentatively TRBD1 (6 bases). Trimming took 8 bases from V and 7 from J, leaving 14 bases between them. The germline V gene has CDR1 LNHDA and CDR2 SQIVND (reference sequence). The CDR3 covers 12 residues. The CDR3 nucleotides are TGTGCCAGTGCCGGGGGCGCTTCTGGCTACACCTTC. The encoded protein is CASAGGASGYTF.

The rearrangement uses TRBV12-5 and TRBJ2-1; TRBD1 matches at 9 bases. With V trimmed by 5 bases and J by 7 bases, 0 bases remained unmatched. CDR1 LGHNT and CDR2 FRNRAP come from the germline V gene. The CDR3 contains 12 residues. The CDR3 spells CASGGQGNEQFF. DNA for the CDR3: TGTGCTAGTGGTGGACAGGGGAATGAGCAGTTCTTC.

This chain uses TRBV12-3 or TRBV12-4 with TRBJ1-1; TRBD1 matches 7 bases. This CDR3 has 13 amino acids. With V trimmed by 7 bases and J by 7 bases, 9 bases remained unmatched. CDR3 protein: CASIDRARDEAFF. CDR3 bases: TGTGCCAGCATCGACAGGGCTCGTGATGAAGCTTTCTTT.

The V call is TRBV4-1, the J call TRBJ2-7, with TRBD2 matching over 7 bases. Trimming at V came to 0 bases and at J to 3 bases, leaving 5 bases not matched to a gene. This CDR3 has 15 residues. CDR1 and CDR2 (germline): MGHRA, YSYEKL. The CDR3 sequence is CASSQDQAGLYEQYF. The DNA of the CDR3 is TGCGCCAGCAGCCAAGACCAAGCGGGACTCTACGAGCAGTACTTC.

The chain combines TRBV3-1 with TRBJ2-2; TRBD1 agrees at 12 bases. V lost 4 bases to trimming and J lost 4 bases; unmatched junction nucleotides: 7. Germline lookup yields CDR1 LGHDT and CDR2 YNNKEL (reference sequence). CDR3 size: 17 residues. The chain's CDR3 is CASSRQGQGAFTGELFF. CDR3 bases: TGTGCCAGCAGCCGACAGGGACAGGGGGCATTCACCGGGGAGCTGTTTTTT.

Here the CDR3 reads CASTVRGSYNEQFF. The CDR3 region has the DNA TGTGCCAGCACCGTAAGAGGGTCCTACAATGAGCAGTTCTTC. The chain is built from TRBV27 and TRBJ2-1; possibly TRBD2 for D (5 bases). Deletions cut 7 bases from V and 1 base from J, with 11 bases between. The CDR3 runs 14 residues. The germline V gene encodes CDR1 MNHEY and CDR2 SMNVEV (reference sequence).

V usage is TRBV27 and J usage is TRBJ1-1; a weak D match, TRBD1 (5 bases). The CDR3 has 13 amino acids. Germline loops: CDR1 MNHEY, CDR2 SMNVEV (reference sequence). Between the trimmed V and J ends, which lost 10 bases and 4 bases, there was a span of 16 bases. The CDR3 reads CATKSREGTEAFF. CDR3 nucleotide sequence: TGTGCCACCAAGTCCAGGGAGGGCACTGAAGCTTTCTTT.

The chain has TRBV7-3 and TRBJ2-1; 7 bases map to TRBD2. Trimming took 5 bases from V and 7 from J; bases not matched to a gene: 8. The V gene's germline CDR1 is SGHTA and CDR2 FQGTGA. The CDR3 totals 14 residues. As DNA, the CDR3 is TGTGCCAGCAGCCCCCCGGGGCGGGAGAATGAGCAGTTCTTC. Amino acids: CASSPPGRENEQFF.

V usage is TRBV6-2 or TRBV6-3 and J usage is TRBJ2-7; 10 bases fit TRBD2. Germline V lookup: CDR1 MNHEY, CDR2 SVGEGT. The trim removed 6 bases at V and 3 bases at J, leaving 8 bases unmatched. CDR3 length: 15 amino acids. This CDR3 is CASSLFLAGDYEQYF. The DNA for the CDR3 is TGTGCCAGCAGCTTATTCCTAGCGGGAGACTACGAGCAGTACTTC.

The chain employs TRBV12-3 or TRBV12-4 and TRBJ2-1; 7 nucleotides agree with TRBD2. The V and J ends lost 3 bases and 12 bases, in that order; junction bases with no gene match: 11. This CDR3 is 14 amino acids long. The CDR3, as DNA: TGTGCCAGCAGTTTTCGAGCCGGACTAGTACCGCAGTTCTTC. Its protein product is CASSFRAGLVPQFF.

V and J are TRBV27 and TRBJ1-1; D may be TRBD1 (6 bases). Germline V lookup: CDR1 MNHEY, CDR2 SMNVEV (reference sequence). The CDR3 length is 14 residues. Trimming pared 4 bases from V and 1 base from J, leaving 10 bases between. Here the CDR3 reads CASSWRGKNTEAFF. CDR3 DNA sequence: TGTGCCAGCAGTTGGAGGGGGAAGAACACTGAAGCTTTCTTT.

CDR3 loop: CSVERLAGENEQYF. In DNA form, the CDR3 reads TGCAGCGTAGAACGCCTAGCGGGAGAAAACGAGCAGTACTTC. This chain links TRBV29-1 with TRBJ2-7, with TRBD2 identical over 10 bases. V lost 6 bases, J lost 5 bases, and 10 bases stayed unmatched. The CDR3 runs to 14 residues. The germline CDR1 and CDR2 sequences are SQVTM and ANQGSEA.

The gene calls are TRBV20-1 and TRBJ1-5; the D is unclear. Trimming pared 6 bases from V and 6 bases from J, leaving 21 bases between. The CDR3 runs to 15 residues. The germline V gene encodes CDR1 DFQATT and CDR2 SNEGSKA (reference sequence). As DNA, the CDR3 is TGCAGTGCCCACCCGGGGTTTACGAGTGGTCAGCCCCAGCATTTT. Amino acids: CSAHPGFTSGQPQHF.

V usage is TRBV29-1 and J usage is TRBJ2-1; 12 nucleotides align to TRBD2. With V trimmed by 4 bases and J by 9 bases, 4 bases remained unmatched. Germline V gives CDR1 SQVTM, CDR2 ANQGSEA. The CDR3 has 13 amino acids. As DNA, the CDR3 is TGCAGCGTTGGGACTAGCGGGACCGGTGAGCAGTTCTTC. It specifies CSVGTSGTGEQFF.

This rearrangement joins TRBV29-1 to TRBJ1-2; D ambiguous. CDR3 size: 12 residues. Trimming took 7 bases from V and 6 from J, leaving 15 bases between them. The germline V gene encodes CDR1 SQVTM and CDR2 ANQGSEA. CDR3 loop: CSGRTPKNGYTF. The CDR3 nucleotides are TGCAGCGGAAGGACTCCTAAAAATGGCTACACCTTC. The entire variable domain, with the rest obtained from reference TRBV29-1 and TRBJ1-2, is as follows: SAVISQKPSRDICQRGTSLTIQCQVDSQVTMMFWYRQQPGQSLTLIATANQGSEATYESGFVIDKFPISRPNLTFSTLTVSNMSPEDSSIYLCSGRTPKNGYTFGSGTRLTVV.

The V gene is TRBV4-3, the J gene TRBJ1-2; a possible D gene is TRBD1 (5 bases). With 0 bases removed from V and 8 bases from J, the gap between germline ends came to 13 bases. CDR1 and CDR2 (germline): LGHNA, YSLEER. The CDR3 totals 14 residues. The CDR3 DNA sequence: TGCGCCAGCAGCCAAGATGGGCAGGGTTGGGGCTACACCTTC. Amino acids: CASSQDGQGWGYTF.

This chain joins TRBV6-5 and TRBJ1-5; D uncertain. Germline V lookup: CDR1 MNHEY, CDR2 SVGAGI. With 0 bases removed from V and 10 bases from J, the gap between germline ends came to 13 bases. This CDR3 has 14 amino acids. The DNA of the CDR3 is TGTGCCAGCAGTTACTCGGAAGCATTGGGACCCCAGCATTTT. Encoded protein: CASSYSEALGPQHF.

The V gene is TRBV7-8, the J gene TRBJ2-3; D remains unclear. CDR1 is SGHVS and CDR2 is FQNEAQ in the germline V gene. This CDR3 spans 14 amino acids. The ends were cut back, 0 bases at V and 1 base at J, with 5 bases in the middle. CDR3 coding DNA: TGTGCCAGCAGCTTAGCACAGCGCACAGATACGCAGTATTTT. Protein product: CASSLAQRTDTQYF.

The J gene is TRBJ2-2, the V gene TRBV9; D gene uncertain. The germline V gene has CDR1 SGDLS and CDR2 YYNGEE. This CDR3 spans 13 amino acids. V shed 3 bases and J shed 8 bases, with 11 bases lying between them. CDR3 sequence (DNA): TGTGCCAGCAGCGCAGTCTCCGGAGGGGAGCTGTTTTTT. Translating it yields CASSAVSGGELFF.

The rearrangement uses TRBV28 and TRBJ1-5; D is undetermined. V lost 5 bases, J lost 4 bases, and 12 bases lay in between. The CDR3 runs 14 residues. Germline-derived CDR1 and CDR2 are MDHEN and SYDVKM. CDR3 amino acids: CASSRRLRNQPQHF. CDR3 DNA: TGTGCCAGCAGTAGGAGACTACGTAATCAGCCCCAGCATTTT.

The chain has TRBV29-1 and TRBJ1-1; TRBD1 is a possible D gene (6 bases). This CDR3 is built from 12 residues. Looked up from germline, CDR1 is SQVTM and CDR2 is ANQGSEA. V was cut by 8 bases and J by 3 bases, with 13 bases left in between. The DNA of the CDR3 is TGCAGCTACAGGGTTGCGGACACTGAAGCTTTCTTT. It is translated as CSYRVADTEAFF.